This T cell receptor (beta chain) comes out of a study of shared clonotypes between healthy human individuals. The study's findings and limits: Compared with memory subsets, naive subsets generally had larger estimated richness.

The repertoire was sequenced with immunoSEQ multiplex PCR; TCRdb's copy has only in-frame clones and lacks some. The sample holds about a million clones, approximately 80% seen once. Germline lookup yields CDR1 SQVTM and CDR2 ANQGSEA. The CDR3 is 14 residues long. V lost 6 bases and J 7 bases, leaving 22 bases between the germline ends. This clone was observed a handful of times. The antigen is not known. The gene calls are TRBV29-1 and TRBJ2-7; D may be TRBD1 or TRBD2 (5 bases each). This TCR was recovered from a man younger than 35 in good health. The sequencing input was memory CD4+ T cells sorted from blood. The subset: CD45RA-negative fraction. The CDR3 nucleotides read TGCAGCGTCCCACATCCCGGGGACCCTCCGGAGCAGTACTTC. It translates to CSVPHPGDPPEQYF.